This T cell receptor (beta chain) was documented in a study of identical twins. This clonotype was observed a handful of times. Its antigen is as yet unknown. From germline, CDR1 is SGHTA and CDR2 FQGNSA. The CDR3 is 16 amino acids. V was clipped by 0 bases and J by 2 bases; unmatched bases: 5. No donor was unhealthy or non-Caucasian. The study, taken as a whole, reports: Cord blood's abundant beta clonotypes had fewer insertions, unlike memory repertoires.

MiXCR, run by TCRdb on the 5' RACE reads, gives a single entry per CDR3 protein. The sample consists of 200,000 or so distinct CDR3 sequences, around 15% of them appearing once. The data were also submitted as part of a second study, on T cells expressing NK-cell markers. As that study records: Of the CD8+ T cells in about 6 donors, roughly 1.0-7.5% belonged to dominant NKG2C+ clonotypes.

This sequence joins TRBV7-2 and TRBJ2-7; 9 bases match TRBD2. This clonotype was obtained from a woman younger than 30 in good health. The specimen was CD8+ T cells sorted from blood. CDR3 coding DNA: TGTGCCAGCAGCTTAGCGGGGGGACTAGCCCCCTACGAGCAGTACTTC. Its protein product is CASSLAGGLAPYEQYF.